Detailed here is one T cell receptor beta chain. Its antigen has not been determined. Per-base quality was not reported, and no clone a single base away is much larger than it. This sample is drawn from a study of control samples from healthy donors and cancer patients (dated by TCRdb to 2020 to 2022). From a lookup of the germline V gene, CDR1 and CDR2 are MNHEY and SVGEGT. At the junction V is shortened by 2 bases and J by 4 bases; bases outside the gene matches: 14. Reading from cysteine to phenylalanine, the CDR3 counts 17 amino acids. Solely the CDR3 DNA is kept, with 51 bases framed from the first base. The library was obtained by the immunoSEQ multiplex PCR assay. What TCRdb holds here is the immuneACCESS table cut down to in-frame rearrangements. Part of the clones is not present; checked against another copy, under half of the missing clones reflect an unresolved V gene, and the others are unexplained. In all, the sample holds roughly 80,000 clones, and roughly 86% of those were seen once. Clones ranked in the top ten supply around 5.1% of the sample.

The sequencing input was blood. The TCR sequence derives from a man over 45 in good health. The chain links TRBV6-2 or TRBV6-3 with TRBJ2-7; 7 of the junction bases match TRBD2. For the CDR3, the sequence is CASSYPPEVAGLYEQYF. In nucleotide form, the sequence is TGTGCCAGCAGTTACCCCCCAGAGGTAGCGGGTCTATACGAGCAGTACTTC.